These 23 T cell receptor beta chains were all obtained from the same sample, sequenced in a study of naive and memory T cell subsets. Two oligonucleotides, mixed equimolar, formed the beta constant-region primer covering TRBC1 and TRBC2. TCRdb recomputed calls from the UMI-ligation and nested PCR reads with MiXCR, one row per CDR3 protein. The data show approximately 85,000 distinct CDR3 sequences, 5.5% to 8.5% seen once. The sequencing sample was made of central memory CD4+ T cells from blood. Source of these receptors: a human donor in good health.

This clonotype has a count of ten or more. The rearrangement links TRBV15 to TRBJ2-4; TRBD1 aligns across 7 bases. Per germline, CDR1 LNHNV and CDR2 YYDKDF (reference sequence). The CDR3 runs to 17 residues. V lost 2 bases, J lost 0 bases, and 7 bases stayed unmatched. The CDR3 sequence: CATSRPGQPIAKNIQYF. CDR3 in DNA: TGTGCCACCAGCAGACCGGGACAGCCTATAGCCAAAAACATTCAGTACTTC.

The rearrangement joins TRBV6-2 or TRBV6-3 to TRBJ1-2; D remains ambiguous. Trimming removed 8 bases from V and 2 bases from J, with 12 bases in between. The CDR3 totals 13 residues. CDR1 is MNHEY, CDR2 SVGEGT, per germline. The CDR3 loop reads CASGRTQNYGYTF. In DNA, the CDR3 is TGTGCCAGCGGGAGAACTCAAAACTATGGCTACACCTTC.

The rearrangement uses TRBV10-3 and TRBJ2-3, with D tentatively TRBD1 (5 bases). This CDR3 has 17 residues. Germline lookup yields CDR1 ENHRY and CDR2 SYGVKD. The V end was cut by 0 bases, the J end by 6 bases, with 19 bases between. The CDR3 sequence is CAISESRPPREMDTQYF. In DNA form, the CDR3 reads TGTGCCATCAGTGAGTCGAGGCCCCCCAGGGAAATGGATACGCAGTATTTT.

At least ten counts were recorded for this clonotype. The chain couples TRBV20-1 to TRBJ1-1; D gene ambiguous. CDR3 length: 12 residues. Germline assignment: CDR1 DFQATT and CDR2 SNEGSKA (reference sequence). V was clipped by 2 bases and J by 4 bases, with 8 bases between them. Here the CDR3 DNA reads TGCAGTGCTAGATTGCAGATCACTGAAGCTTTCTTT. Translated: CSARLQITEAFF.

The V and J genes are TRBV2 and TRBJ2-5, with TRBD1 as a possible D gene (5 bases). V was shortened by 9 bases and J by 5 bases, with 22 bases between the two germline ends. This CDR3 has 15 residues. Per germline, CDR1 SNHLY and CDR2 FYNNEI. The CDR3 here is CASSPQGWGAETQYF. Written as DNA, the CDR3 is TGTGCCAGTTCCCCCCAGGGATGGGGCGCGGAGACCCAGTACTTC.

The CDR3 spells CASANPTGVGSPLHF. The CDR3 DNA follows: TGTGCCAGCGCAAACCCGACAGGAGTCGGTTCACCCCTCCACTTT. This sequence joins TRBV28 and TRBJ1-6; D might be TRBD1 (6 bases). The V end lost 8 bases, the J end lost 9 bases, and 20 bases lay between the germline ends. The CDR3 covers 15 residues. CDR1 and CDR2 from the germline V gene are MDHEN and SYDVKM.

This clonotype appeared a few times. The chain is built from TRBV20-1 and TRBJ2-2; 11 bases line up with TRBD1. CDR1 is DFQATT, CDR2 SNEGSKA, per germline (reference sequence). This CDR3 region has 13 residues. V dropped 5 bases and J dropped 5; count of bases not matched to a gene: 1. DNA for the CDR3: TGCAGTGCTGGGACAGGGGGGACCGGGGAGCTGTTTTTT. Translated, it gives CSAGTGGTGELFF.

The J gene is TRBJ1-2, the V gene TRBV7-9, with 8 bases fitting TRBD1. CDR3 length equals 14 residues. Looked up from germline, CDR1 is SEHNR and CDR2 is FQNEAQ (reference sequence). Trimming removed 5 bases from V and 4 bases from J; junction bases left unmatched: 6. The CDR3 here is CASSAPGTGYGYTF. The CDR3 DNA is TGTGCCAGCAGCGCGCCAGGGACAGGCTATGGCTACACCTTC.

The sample holds many counts of this clonotype. J is TRBJ1-5 and V is TRBV7-2; D is possibly TRBD1 (5 bases). The CDR3 extends over 15 amino acids. V was pared by 1 base and J by 6 bases, with 13 bases between. The germline V gene encodes CDR1 SGHTA and CDR2 FQGNSA. The CDR3 bases are TGTGCCAGCAGCTTAGACGGGGGAATAGGTCAGCCCCAGCATTTT. Its translation is CASSLDGGIGQPQHF.

This clonotype has only a few counts. The genes are TRBV18 and TRBJ1-5, with 10 bases lining up with TRBD1. The J segment lost 7 bases and the V segment lost 3 bases, leaving 3 bases of the junction unmatched. The CDR3 is made up of 14 amino acids. Per the germline V gene, CDR1 is KGHSH and CDR2 is LQKENI. CDR3 nucleotide sequence: TGTGCCAGCTCACCGGGACAGGGGTCCCAGCCCCAGCATTTT. It encodes CASSPGQGSQPQHF.

This clonotype was seen more than once but under ten times. This rearrangement joins TRBV4-3 to TRBJ2-7; 7 positions match TRBD2. Germline V CDR1 and CDR2: LGHNA, YSLEER. The CDR3 is 17 residues long. Losses at the gene ends were 3 bases for V and 1 base for J; bases not matched to a gene: 12. CDR3 region: CASSHPCVLAESYEQYF. The CDR3, as DNA: TGCGCCAGCAGCCACCCCTGTGTCCTAGCGGAGTCCTACGAGCAGTACTTC.

The chain joins TRBV5-5 to TRBJ2-1, with 10 bases fitting TRBD2. Trimming took 0 bases from V and 8 from J; bases not matched to a gene: 5. CDR3 length: 15 residues. Germline CDR1 SGHKS, CDR2 YYEKEE (reference sequence). CDR3 nucleotide sequence: TGTGCCAGCAGCTTGGGGCTAGCGGGAGTATATGAGCAGTTCTTC. Its translation: CASSLGLAGVYEQFF. Looking up the rest from reference TRBV5-5 and TRBJ2-1 gives the full variable domain: DAGVTQSPTHLIKTRGQQVTLRCSPISGHKSVSWYQQVLGQGPQFIFQYYEKEERGRGNFPDRFSARQFPNYSSELNVNALLLGDSALYLCASSLGLAGVYEQFFGPGTRLTVL.

This clonotype appeared many times. The chain joins TRBV2 to TRBJ1-6; D is uncertain. The V gene's germline CDR1 is SNHLY and CDR2 FYNNEI. The CDR3 runs to 13 residues. The V and J ends lost 6 bases and 3 bases respectively, with 6 bases between them. For the CDR3, the DNA is TGTGCCAGCAGCGGAAGCTATAATTCACCCCTCCACTTT. Its translation is CASSGSYNSPLHF.

The V call is TRBV9, the J call TRBJ2-1, with 12 bases fitting TRBD2. This CDR3 is 16 amino acids long. V shed 6 bases, J shed 7 bases, and the junction held 11 bases outside the gene matches. Germline V gene sequence: CDR1 SGDLS, CDR2 YYNGEE. The CDR3 DNA reads TGTGCCAGCACGGGGGGGCCTAGCGGGAGGGAGAATGAGCAGTTCTTC. It yields the protein CASTGGPSGRENEQFF.

This clonotype was seen more than once but under ten times. V is TRBV5-1 and J is TRBJ1-4; D gene unclear. CDR3 length equals 15 residues. Trimming cost V 4 bases and J 0 bases, with 10 bases left between them. In germline, CDR1 is SGHRS, CDR2 YFSETQ. CDR3 sequence (DNA): TGCGCCAGCAGCCGGCAGGAGCCAACTAATGAAAAACTGTTTTTT. Protein: CASSRQEPTNEKLFF.

In this sample, this clonotype turned up many times. The rearrangement links TRBV19 to TRBJ1-1, with D possibly matching TRBD1 (5 bases). The V gene's germline CDR1 is LNHDA and CDR2 SQIVND (reference sequence). The CDR3 spans 15 residues. Trimming took off 3 bases at V and 1 base at J, with 12 bases between the two ends. CDR3: CASSIQGLTNTEAFF. The DNA of the CDR3 is TGTGCCAGTAGTATTCAGGGTCTTACGAACACTGAAGCTTTCTTT. The entire variable domain, with the rest obtained from reference TRBV19 and TRBJ1-1, is as follows: DGGITQSPKYLFRKEGQNVTLSCEQNLNHDAMYWYRQDPGQGLRLIYYSQIVNDFQKGDIAEGYSVSREKKESFPLTVTSAQKNPTAFYLCASSIQGLTNTEAFFGQGTRLTVV.

This clonotype has at least ten counts. The CDR3 bases are TGTGCCACCAGCAGGGACAGCTTGAACACCGGGGAGCTGTTTTTT. This gives the protein CATSRDSLNTGELFF. The rearrangement joins TRBV15 to TRBJ2-2; a weak D match, TRBD1 (6 bases). The V and J ends lost 3 bases and 1 base respectively, with 9 bases between them. The CDR3 spans 15 residues. Germline loops: CDR1 LNHNV, CDR2 YYDKDF (reference sequence).

The chain recombines TRBV25-1 with TRBJ2-5; D is undetermined. The CDR3 is 11 amino acids. Trimming took off 4 bases at V and 4 bases at J, with 4 bases between the two ends. Per germline, CDR1 MGHDK and CDR2 SYGVNS. The CDR3 loop reads CASSALETQYF. DNA for the CDR3: TGTGCCAGCAGTGCCCTAGAGACCCAGTACTTC.

CDR3 sequence: CASSLLARMSNQPQHF. In DNA, the CDR3 is TGTGCCAGCAGTTTACTTGCCAGGATGAGCAATCAGCCCCAGCATTTT. The chain recombines TRBV28 with TRBJ1-5; the D is unclear. Germline loops: CDR1 MDHEN, CDR2 SYDVKM. The CDR3 covers 16 residues. The germline V and J ends were trimmed by 2 bases and 1 base, with 12 bases remaining between them.

The sample holds many counts of this clonotype. The J gene is TRBJ2-5, the V gene TRBV5-6; no definite D call. Germline values: CDR1 SGHDT, CDR2 YYEEEE. The CDR3 totals 16 residues. The ends were cut back, 0 bases at V and 1 base at J, with 13 bases in the middle. The CDR3 spells CASSLVYGGPQETQYF. For the CDR3, the DNA is TGTGCCAGCAGCTTGGTTTACGGCGGACCCCAAGAGACCCAGTACTTC.

The V and J genes are TRBV4-1 and TRBJ1-2; D not resolved. The CDR3 extends over 15 amino acids. With 0 bases removed from V and 0 bases from J, the gap between germline ends came to 8 bases. Germline-derived CDR1 and CDR2 are MGHRA and YSYEKL. This CDR3 is CASSQEARTNYGYTF. The CDR3 DNA is TGCGCCAGCAGCCAAGAAGCCAGAACTAACTATGGCTACACCTTC.

The chain has TRBV20-1 and TRBJ2-2; 8 nucleotides match TRBD2. Germline-derived CDR1 and CDR2 are DFQATT and SNEGSKA (reference sequence). With V trimmed by 3 bases and J by 4 bases, 4 bases remained unmatched. The CDR3 consists of 14 residues. The CDR3 region is CSARERGRTGELFF. The CDR3 nucleotides read TGCAGTGCTAGGGAGCGGGGGCGCACCGGGGAGCTGTTTTTT.

The chain employs TRBV7-9 and TRBJ1-5; D is possibly TRBD1 (5 bases). Germline V lookup: CDR1 SEHNR, CDR2 FQNEAQ (reference sequence). CDR3 size: 8 residues. CDR3 sequence: CVQGPQHF. CDR3 bases: TGTGTCCAGGGGCCCCAGCATTTT.